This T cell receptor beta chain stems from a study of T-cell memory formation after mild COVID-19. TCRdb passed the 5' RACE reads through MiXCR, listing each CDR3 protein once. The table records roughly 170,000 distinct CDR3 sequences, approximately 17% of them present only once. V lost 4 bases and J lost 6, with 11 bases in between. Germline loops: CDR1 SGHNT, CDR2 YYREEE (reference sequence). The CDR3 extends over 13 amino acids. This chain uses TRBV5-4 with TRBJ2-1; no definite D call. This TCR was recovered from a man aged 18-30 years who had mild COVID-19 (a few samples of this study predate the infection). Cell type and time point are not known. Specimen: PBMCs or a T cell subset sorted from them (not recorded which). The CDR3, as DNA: TGTGCCAGCAGCGCCGGGCCGTTCAATGAGCAGTTCTTC. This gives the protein CASSAGPFNEQFF.